This T cell receptor (beta chain) was profiled in a study of tumor-infiltrating lymphocytes in primary liver carcinoma. About the research overall: Surgeons resected the patients' primary liver carcinomas.

A primer matching the constant region was used to make TCR beta cDNA from approximately 500 ng of total RNA. Each TCR beta library was derived from three nested multiplex PCR rounds that employed slightly modified ARM-PCR. It was with TRBV1-TRBV30 forward primers and a C-beta reverse primer that the first two PCR rounds were run, at around 11 cycles each. A single record per CDR3 protein comes from TCRdb applying MiXCR to the multiplex PCR reads. The sample consists of roughly 330,000 distinct CDR3 sequences, around 60% of them appearing once. Trimming stripped 7 bases from V and 5 bases from J, with 11 bases between. The CDR3 spans 12 residues. Unsorted whole blood supplied the blood RNA, and germline DNA was isolated too.

This receptor was taken from a man aged 40-55 years with primary liver carcinoma and hepatitis B virus infection. The chain is built from TRBV12-3 or TRBV12-4 and TRBJ1-1, with D unresolved. Material: peripheral blood. This CDR3 is CASIFHGTEAFF. Here the CDR3 DNA reads TGTGCCAGCATATTCCACGGTACTGAAGCTTTCTTT.